This TCR beta chain is from a study of TIL therapy for anti-PD-1-resistant metastatic lung cancer. Sequencing used immunoSEQ v3. The table came from immunoSEQ multiplex PCR; TCRdb's copy has only in-frame clones and leaves some out. In the table there are more than 90,000 clones, 50% to 70% of which are singletons. The time point: pre-treatment sample, taken before nivolumab and TIL therapy. Most excised metastases sampled were pleural nodules or supraclavicular lymph nodes. Patients were adults with stage 4 NSCLC. This CDR3 has 16 residues. V was pared by 5 bases and J by 0 bases, with 12 bases between. Germline-derived CDR1 and CDR2 are SGHDT and YYEEEE. Concerning this clone: Its matching antigen is unknown.

Study-wide points: Patients were highly selected, enriched for treatment-naive, never-smoker and oncogene-addicted cases.

The chain combines TRBV5-6 with TRBJ1-6, with a weak D call TRBD1 (6 bases). Sequencing was performed on tumor tissue, taken at baseline. The clonotype comes from a person aged 25-85 years with non-small cell lung cancer. The CDR3 spells CASSDTGSSYNSPLHF. The CDR3, as DNA: TGTGCCAGCAGTGATACAGGGAGCTCCTATAATTCACCCCTCCACTTT.